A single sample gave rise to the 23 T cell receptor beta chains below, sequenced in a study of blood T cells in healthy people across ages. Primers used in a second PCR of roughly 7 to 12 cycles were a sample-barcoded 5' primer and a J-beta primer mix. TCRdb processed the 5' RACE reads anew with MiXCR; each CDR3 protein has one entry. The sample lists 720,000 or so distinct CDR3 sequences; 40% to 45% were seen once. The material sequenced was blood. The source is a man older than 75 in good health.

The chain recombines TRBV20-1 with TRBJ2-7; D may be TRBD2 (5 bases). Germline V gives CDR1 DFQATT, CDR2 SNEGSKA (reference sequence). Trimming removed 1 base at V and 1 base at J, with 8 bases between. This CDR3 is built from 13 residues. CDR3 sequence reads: CSARVAGSYEQYF. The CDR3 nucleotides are TGCAGTGCTAGAGTCGCGGGTTCCTACGAGCAGTACTTC.

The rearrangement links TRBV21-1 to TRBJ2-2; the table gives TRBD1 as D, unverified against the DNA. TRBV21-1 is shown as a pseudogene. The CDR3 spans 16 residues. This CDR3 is CASSKSDRADTGELFF. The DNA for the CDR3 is TGTGCCAGCAGCAAGTCGGACAGGGCGGACACCGGGGAGCTGTTTTTT.

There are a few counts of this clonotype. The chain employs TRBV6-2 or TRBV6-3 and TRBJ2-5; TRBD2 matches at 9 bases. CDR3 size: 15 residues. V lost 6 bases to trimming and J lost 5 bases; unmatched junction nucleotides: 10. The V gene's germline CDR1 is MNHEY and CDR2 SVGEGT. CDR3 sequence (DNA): TGTGCCAGCAGACCCCCGGGACTAGCTTCGGAGACCCAGTACTTC. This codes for CASRPPGLASETQYF.

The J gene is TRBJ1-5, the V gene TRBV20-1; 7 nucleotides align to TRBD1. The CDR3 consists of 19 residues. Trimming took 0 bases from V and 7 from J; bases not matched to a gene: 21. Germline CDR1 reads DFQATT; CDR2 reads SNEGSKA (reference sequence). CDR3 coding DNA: TGCAGTGCTAGAGATTTGTTAGACAGGGAAGAGGGCCCCTGGCAGCCCCAGCATTTT. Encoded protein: CSARDLLDREEGPWQPQHF.

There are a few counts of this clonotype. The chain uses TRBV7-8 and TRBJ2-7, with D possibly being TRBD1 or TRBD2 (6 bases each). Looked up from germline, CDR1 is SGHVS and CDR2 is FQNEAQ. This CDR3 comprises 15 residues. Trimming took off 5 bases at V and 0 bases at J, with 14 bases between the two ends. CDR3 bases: TGTGCCAGCAGCCCTCCGGGGGCGAGCTCCTACGAGCAGTACTTC. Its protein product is CASSPPGASSYEQYF.

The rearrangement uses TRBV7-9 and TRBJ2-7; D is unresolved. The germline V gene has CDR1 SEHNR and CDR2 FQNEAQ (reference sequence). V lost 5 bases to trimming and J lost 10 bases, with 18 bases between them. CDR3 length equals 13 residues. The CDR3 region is CASSRPGRMDQYF. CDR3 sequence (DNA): TGTGCCAGCAGCCGGCCCGGTCGGATGGACCAGTACTTC.

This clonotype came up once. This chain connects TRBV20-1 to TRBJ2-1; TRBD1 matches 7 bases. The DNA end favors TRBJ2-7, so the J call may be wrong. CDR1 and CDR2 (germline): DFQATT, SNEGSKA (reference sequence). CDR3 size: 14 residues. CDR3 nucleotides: TGCAGTGCTGAGGACAGGTCCCCGTACAATGAGCAGTACTTC. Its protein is CSAEDRSPYNEQYF.

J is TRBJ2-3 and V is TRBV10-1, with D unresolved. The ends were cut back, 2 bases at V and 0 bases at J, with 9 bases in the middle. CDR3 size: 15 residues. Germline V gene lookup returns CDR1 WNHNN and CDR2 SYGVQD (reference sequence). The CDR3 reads CASSERGASTDTQYF. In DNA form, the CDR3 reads TGCGCCAGCAGTGAGAGAGGTGCTAGCACAGATACGCAGTATTTT.

CDR3 nucleotide sequence: TGTGCCAGCAGCCGTCAGGTTGGTGGCTACACCTTC. This sequence encodes CASSRQVGGYTF. The chain couples TRBV12-3 or TRBV12-4 to TRBJ1-2; D unresolved. Trimming shortened V by 6 bases and J by 7 bases, and 12 bases separated the two germline ends. This CDR3 spans 12 amino acids.

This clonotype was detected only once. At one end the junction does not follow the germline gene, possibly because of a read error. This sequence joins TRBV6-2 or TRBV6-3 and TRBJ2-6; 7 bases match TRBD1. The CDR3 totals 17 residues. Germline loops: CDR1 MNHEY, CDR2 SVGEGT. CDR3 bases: TGTGCCGGCAGTTACTTGACAGGGAGCTCTGGGGCCAACGTCCTGACTTTC. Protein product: CAGSYLTGSSGANVLTF.

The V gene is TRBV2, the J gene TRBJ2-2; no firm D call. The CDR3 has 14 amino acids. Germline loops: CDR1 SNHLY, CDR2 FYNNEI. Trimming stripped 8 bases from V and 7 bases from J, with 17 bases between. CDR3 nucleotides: TGTGCCAGCGGAGTCCCGAGGTCTGGCGGGGAGCTGTTTTTT. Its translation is CASGVPRSGGELFF.

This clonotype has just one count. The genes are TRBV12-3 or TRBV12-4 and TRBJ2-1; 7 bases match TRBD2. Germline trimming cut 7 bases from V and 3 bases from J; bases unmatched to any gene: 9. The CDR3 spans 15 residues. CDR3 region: CASISNREVYNEQFF. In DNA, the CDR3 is TGTGCCAGCATTAGTAACCGGGAGGTCTACAATGAGCAGTTCTTC.

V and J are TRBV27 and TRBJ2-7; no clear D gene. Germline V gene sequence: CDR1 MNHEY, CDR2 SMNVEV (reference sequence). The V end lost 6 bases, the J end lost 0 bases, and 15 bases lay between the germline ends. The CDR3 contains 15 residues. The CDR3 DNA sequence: TGTGCCAGCAGACCCTGGGGTGGCAGCTCCTACGAGCAGTACTTC. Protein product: CASRPWGGSSYEQYF.

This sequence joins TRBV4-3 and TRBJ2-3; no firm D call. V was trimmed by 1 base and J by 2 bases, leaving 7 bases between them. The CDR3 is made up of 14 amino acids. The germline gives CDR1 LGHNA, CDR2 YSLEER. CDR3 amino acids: CASSQGQDTDTQYF. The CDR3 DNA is TGCGCCAGCAGCCAAGGGCAGGACACAGATACGCAGTATTTT.

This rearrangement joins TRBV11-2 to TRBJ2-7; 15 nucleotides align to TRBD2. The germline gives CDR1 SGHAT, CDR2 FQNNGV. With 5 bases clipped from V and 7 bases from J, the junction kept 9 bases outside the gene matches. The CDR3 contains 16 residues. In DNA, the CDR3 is TGTGCCAGCAGCCCCGGGACTAGCGGGAGGTTCAATGAGCAGTACTTC. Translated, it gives CASSPGTSGRFNEQYF.

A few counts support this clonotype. The CDR3 nucleotides are TGTGCCAGCAGTCCCCGCAGGAGTTCACCCCTCCACTTT. Protein product: CASSPRRSSPLHF. The rearrangement links TRBV12-3 or TRBV12-4 to TRBJ1-6; D is unclear. The CDR3 contains 13 residues. Trimming took off 5 bases at V and 9 bases at J, with 11 bases between the two ends.

The CDR3 DNA follows: TGTGCCAGCAAGGGCAGCACAGATACGCAGTATTTT. It codes for CASKGSTDTQYF. The chain is built from TRBV6-2 or TRBV6-3 and TRBJ2-3; D not resolved. The germline V and J ends were trimmed by 7 bases and 0 bases, with 5 bases remaining between them. CDR3 length: 12 residues. From germline, CDR1 is MNHEY and CDR2 SVGEGT.

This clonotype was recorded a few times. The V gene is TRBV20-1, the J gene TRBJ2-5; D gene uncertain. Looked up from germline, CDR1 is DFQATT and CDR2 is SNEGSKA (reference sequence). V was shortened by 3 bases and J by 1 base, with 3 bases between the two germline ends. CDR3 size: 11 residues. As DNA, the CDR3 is TGCAGTGCTAGGATCCAAGAGACCCAGTACTTC. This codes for CSARIQETQYF.

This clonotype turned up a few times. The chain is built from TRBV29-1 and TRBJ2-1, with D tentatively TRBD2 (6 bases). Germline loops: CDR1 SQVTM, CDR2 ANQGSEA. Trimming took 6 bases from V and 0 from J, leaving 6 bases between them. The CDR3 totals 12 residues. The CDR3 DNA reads TGCAGCGTGGACTACTCCTACAATGAGCAGTTCTTC. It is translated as CSVDYSYNEQFF.

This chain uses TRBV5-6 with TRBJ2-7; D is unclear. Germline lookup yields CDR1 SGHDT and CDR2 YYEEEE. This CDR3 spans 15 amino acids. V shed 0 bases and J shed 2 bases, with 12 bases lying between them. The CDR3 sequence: CASSLAGPYPYEQYF. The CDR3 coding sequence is TGTGCCAGCAGCTTGGCCGGCCCATATCCCTACGAGCAGTACTTC. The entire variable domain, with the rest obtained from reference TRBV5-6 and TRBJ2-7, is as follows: DAGVTQSPTHLIKTRGQQVTLRCSPKSGHDTVSWYQQALGQGPQFIFQYYEEEERQRGNFPDRFSGHQFPNYSSELNVNALLLGDSALYLCASSLAGPYPYEQYFGPGTRLTVT.

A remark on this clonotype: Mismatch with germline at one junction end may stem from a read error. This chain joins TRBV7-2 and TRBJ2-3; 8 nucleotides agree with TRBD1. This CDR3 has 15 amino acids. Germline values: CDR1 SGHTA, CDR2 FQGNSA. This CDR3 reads CANSDRDRFTDTQYF. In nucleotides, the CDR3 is TGTGCCAACAGCGACCGGGACAGGTTCACAGATACGCAGTATTTT.

CDR3 in amino acids: CASTPKIPILGGLQETQYF. CDR3 bases: TGTGCCAGCACACCGAAAATCCCCATACTTGGGGGTTTACAAGAGACCCAGTACTTC. This sequence joins TRBV27 and TRBJ2-5; D possibly matches TRBD1 or TRBD2 (5 bases each). Germline assignment: CDR1 MNHEY and CDR2 SMNVEV (reference sequence). V lost 7 bases and J 2 bases, leaving 29 bases between the germline ends. The CDR3 has 19 residues.

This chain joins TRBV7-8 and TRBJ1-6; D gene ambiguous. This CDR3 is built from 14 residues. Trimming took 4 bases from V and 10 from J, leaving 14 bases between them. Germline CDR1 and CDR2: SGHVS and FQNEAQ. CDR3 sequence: CASSSGPGKSPLHF. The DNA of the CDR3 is TGTGCCAGCAGCTCTGGTCCGGGGAAGTCACCCCTCCACTTT.